The T cell receptor (beta chain) under discussion was sequenced for a study of T cell responses to AZD1222 COVID-19 vaccine. CDR1 SGHTA and CDR2 FQGNSA come from the germline V gene. The ends were cut back, 2 bases at V and 1 base at J, with 9 bases in the middle. The CDR3 is made up of 15 amino acids. Method: immunoSEQ multiplex PCR; TCRdb's copy keeps in-frame clones and lacks some. Of some 130,000 clones listed, just over 85% are singletons. General study results and limits: Just a handful of AZD1222 recipients tested seropositive at baseline. Repertoires were obtained solely post-peak T cell response. A mostly white British donor set with more females was recruited, and clonal diversity was possibly underestimated. Vaccine-associated CD4 TCRs ranged over spike, dominating at 160-218 and 743-854.

Notes on this clone: Antigen specificity is unknown.

This specimen was peripheral blood, taken on day 0 of MenACWY control vaccination. V and J are TRBV7-2 and TRBJ1-5; D unclear. This TCR derives from an adult in good health. For the CDR3, the DNA is TGTGCCAGCAGCTTATCCTCTTCCAGCAATCAGCCCCAGCATTTT. This translates into CASSLSSSSNQPQHF.